This section outlines one T cell receptor (beta chain) sequence together with its context. The entry originates in a study of T cells in Graves' hyperthyroidism and ophthalmopathy. Participants, patients aged 18 to 65, had newly diagnosed hyperthyroidism with a duration under 2 months. RNA transcripts provided the source from which TCR beta CDR3 regions were amplified. A first-round RT-PCR of the TCR CDR3 used the HTBI primer set. TCRdb ran MiXCR on the multiplex PCR reads and lists one entry per CDR3 protein. The sample records about 360,000 distinct CDR3 sequences, about 12% being singletons. The CDR3 sequence is 13 residues long. Trimming removed 5 bases from V and 5 bases from J; junction bases left unmatched: 8. The germline V gene encodes CDR1 DFQATT and CDR2 SNEGSKA (reference sequence).

The chain uses TRBV20-1 and TRBJ1-2, with 7 bases lining up with TRBD1. Sequences were obtained from blood. The receptor was isolated from a woman aged 18 to 35 with Graves' hyperthyroidism. For the CDR3, the DNA is TGCAGTGCTGGCCACAGGGGAGAATATGGCTACACCTTC. Amino acids: CSAGHRGEYGYTF.